The entry below describes one T cell receptor (beta chain). The clone's antigen remains unknown. No base quality values were provided; no much bigger clone lies one nucleotide off. The sequencer was an Illumina HiSeq 2500. Quantitative 5'-RACE with molecular barcodes was used to prepare TCR beta libraries. The study's own analysis went as follows. A new computational method, built on a probabilistic model of VDJ rearrangement, was used to identify disease-linked TCR variants. TCRdb reran the public reads through fastp at Q25 and MiXCR, keeping productive beta chains. CDR3 protein duplicates are merged, each entry listing the most common genes and DNA. The V and J calls follow TCRdb's processing rather than the paper's. A total of a few hundred thousand distinct CDR3 sequences appear in this sample, 15% to 20% of them only once. Together, the top ten hold about a third of the sample. The CDR3 sequence holds 15 residues, the cysteine and phenylalanine included. Here the CDR3 DNA is all that survives: 45 bases in frame from base 1. As encoded in the germline V gene, CDR1 is LGHNA while CDR2 is YSLEER. Deletion took 0 bases off V and 4 bases off J, with a span of 13 bases between the germline ends.

This entry is derived from a study of CD8 T cells in ankylosing spondylitis (dated 2017 in TCRdb). Regarding the study in general: The study set out to find disease-linked TCR variants by profiling T cell receptor beta repertoires in ankylosing spondylitis patients and healthy donors. The whole study cohort included 108 healthy donors and 20 to 25 ankylosing spondylitis patients. Peripheral blood was sampled, and synovial fluid was also collected from ankylosing spondylitis patients. The investigation overall reported the following: The disease-linked clones were reported as significantly enriched in matched synovial fluid samples from ankylosing spondylitis patients. A CD8+ phenotype was shown by the disease-linked clones, which were found at relatively low frequencies in peripheral blood. A TCR beta motif of several highly homologous amino acid variants appeared characteristic of blood from ankylosing spondylitis patients. Some of the motif variants had been reported before in the synovial fluid and blood of reactive arthritis patients, a finding that suggests common disease-initiation mechanisms.

The sequenced sample consisted of blood, either unsorted or a sorted T cell fraction (not recorded which). Rearrangement joined TRBV4-3 to TRBJ2-7, with TRBD2 tentatively as D gene (7 bases match). This clonotype was obtained from a male donor with ankylosing spondylitis or in good health (not recorded which). CDR3 protein: CASSQDVGGGYEQYF. The sequenced DNA is TGCGCCAGCAGCCAAGATGTAGGGGGAGGGTACGAGCAGTACTTC.